The table lists the clone carrying this T cell receptor beta chain with many counts. As yet, its antigen is unknown. This specimen comes from a study of metastatic and nonmetastatic thyroid tumors. Background on the study: Across blood and tumor or nodule tissue, repertoires from malignant and benign thyroid patients were compared with one another.

Per the original methods: The authors used CDR3 differences across clinicopathological groups to build a distant-metastasis classifier for papillary thyroid cancer. TCRdb re-called the PCR reads via MiXCR. The V and J calls here are based on TCRdb, not the publication. Counted here are around 15,000 clones, 12% occurring once; the ten biggest clones make up about 15%. Every patient was untreated before thyroid surgery. Findings and limits, study-wide: A significant increase in TCR beta diversity was reportedly seen in malignant thyroid tumors relative to benign nodules, in blood and tumor.

This CDR3 contains 13 residues. Trimming cost V 6 bases and J 4 bases, with 11 bases left between them. CDR1 is SGHAT and CDR2 is FQNNGV in the germline V gene. The chain is built from TRBV11-2 and TRBJ2-3, with D perhaps matching TRBD1 or TRBD2 (5 bases each). The specimen was tumor tissue. This clonotype originated in a female donor with papillary thyroid cancer or a benign thyroid nodule (not recorded which). Some clones in this sample may be carry-over from other donors' samples. This CDR3 reads CASRGPGSDTQYF. DNA of the CDR3: TGTGCCAGCAGGGGACCGGGATCAGATACGCAGTATTTT.